This TCR beta chain was captured in a study of T cells in Graves' hyperthyroidism and ophthalmopathy. This clonotype has ten or more counts. The antigen remains unidentified. Per germline, CDR1 LNHDA and CDR2 SQIVND (reference sequence). The V end was cut by 4 bases, the J end by 3 bases, with 19 bases between. This CDR3 has 16 residues. TCR beta CDR3 regions were amplified from RNA. The TCR CDR3 was amplified in a first-round RT-PCR using the HTBI primer set. In TCRdb, the multiplex PCR reads were re-called with MiXCR into one record per CDR3 protein. The profile shows fewer than 600,000 distinct CDR3 sequences, approximately 15% of them singletons. Findings and limits, study-wide: Most expanded thyroid clonotypes above 0.001 also appeared in blood.

The PBMCs had their origin in about 9.7 ml of fresh peripheral blood. The sample was blood. The genes are TRBV19 and TRBJ2-7; D gene uncertain. The receptor was derived from a woman aged 18-30 years with Graves' hyperthyroidism. The CDR3 reads CASSTAVGPLLYEQYF. CDR3 nucleotides: TGTGCCAGTAGTACTGCCGTCGGACCGCTTCTCTACGAGCAGTACTTC.